This T cell receptor beta chain is from a study of cytomegalovirus exposure and HLA in healthy donors (dated by TCRdb to about 2017). For the study in its entirety: In an earlier analysis of 587 of the donors, around 290 Gb of sequence data and approximately 120 million unique TCR beta sequences from about 190 million T cells were reported. Around 330 gigabases of sequencing data and tens of millions of unique TCR sequences made up an early release that covered roughly 670 HLA-typed donors. The genetic ancestry cluster associated with self-reported Caucasian donors included roughly four fifths of the approximately 410 genotyped donors. The study aimed to test whether cataloging public T cell receptors could reveal signatures of past pathogen exposure. The study profiled the T cell repertoires of 500 to 800 subjects by immunosequencing and related them to cytomegalovirus serostatus. Besides the first cohort of roughly 660 subjects, a separate validation cohort made up of over 100 different subjects was used. The study combined high-throughput TCR immunosequencing, statistical association of individual TCRs with disease status, and machine learning to predict cytomegalovirus infection status. In a later analysis, previously published TCR beta repertoires from 670 or so donors were re-analyzed and high-resolution HLA genotyping was added so that TCR occurrence patterns could be studied. In the later analysis, no new phenotypic data were used to find candidate immune exposures; instead, reliance was placed on TCR beta sequences and their occurrence across donors. To decide whether each TCR beta V gene segment behaved as functional or pseudogenic, an earlier analysis of some 570 of the donors relied on high-throughput TCR beta sequencing. Donor age, sex, ethnicity and CMV serostatus were compiled alongside the repertoire data. A later genetic analysis used genome-wide SNP genotypes for about 65% of the 666 donors, treating that subset as a discovery cohort. Every repertoire in the discovery cohort had been generated on one and the same sequencing platform. HLA typing covered class I and class II loci at four-digit resolution. Typing coverage varied by locus: 629-630 donors for A, B, C, DRB1 and DQB1; more than 500 for DQA1; over 600 for DPA1; approximately 450 for DPB1. Five DR-DQ haplotypes were treated as single units for association and clustering because of strong linkage in the cohort. Among 398 genotyped donors of the cohort, an average of about 240,000 unique TCR beta nucleotide sequences were sequenced per donor, around 18% of them non-productive. Overall study outcomes, separate from this receptor: A later analysis found that TCR association rates varied across HLA loci, with DRB1 alleles showing the most associated TCRs and HLA-C alleles the fewest. A total of around 150 TCR beta chains were listed by the study as associated with cytomegalovirus. A cluster of highly shared sequence variants was judged likely to be a technical artifact of the sequencing pipeline. The classifier was reported to diagnose cytomegalovirus status with high specificity and sensitivity in both the original and validation cohorts. Roughly uniform sequencing depth across donors was assumed in presence/absence analyses, although this assumption may not hold. In a later analysis, several top co-occurrence clusters were reported to appear linked to parvovirus B19, influenza, CMV and Epstein-Barr virus. When HLA alleles, especially DR and DQ, strongly co-occurred, attributing TCR associations to individual alleles was difficult. In this cohort, only TCR beta chains were sequenced, and detectable features were limited by the absence of alpha or paired-chain data. In vitro tests confirmed that three of the cytomegalovirus-associated TCR beta chains recognize cytomegalovirus antigens. Most CMV-associated TCR beta chains appeared to be HLA-restricted in a later analysis, and the HLA associations seemed to be driven largely by CMV exposure. An association between a missense DCLRE1C variant and V-gene and J-gene trimming of TCR beta chains was found in a later genetic analysis and replicated in an independent cohort. Fewer than 20 rarely observed V segments, including chromosome 9 orphons, were excluded from the earlier analysis of just under 600 of the donors because counts were too low. In a later analysis, HLA-associated TCR beta chains showed more clonal expansion and lower generation probabilities than non-associated chains that were equally common. It was suggested by the authors that the approach could potentially be generalized to other disease states and immunological phenotypes. Linkage disequilibrium might explain the correlated functional status among segregating V segments, but an unknown experimental factor could not be excluded. In an earlier analysis of some 640 of the donors, most TCR beta V segments were observed in productive rearrangements about 90% or about 30% of the time, broadly matching IMGT annotations. Immune exposure information for the cohort was limited to CMV serostatus. A later genetic analysis reported fewer N-insertions in productive TCRs among donors in an Asian-associated ancestry cluster than the roughly 700-donor mean. At a false discovery rate of 0.05, a later analysis linked 15,000 to 20,000 TCR beta sequences to specific HLA alleles. A further reported finding was that TCR beta sequences accurately predicted the HLA-A and HLA-B alleles for most subjects in the first cohort. HLA typing was unavailable for some donors at each locus, so association tests used only the typed subset. While some public TCRs were present in many individuals, most TCR sequences turned up only very rarely across donors.

Libraries were constructed by the immunoSEQ multiplex PCR assay. For the multiplex PCR, a mixture combining 60 forward primers for TCR Vbeta segments and 13 reverse primers for TCR Jbeta segments was used. The CDR3 region of rearranged TCR beta genes was amplified from genomic DNA by a multiplex PCR assay. The amplified TCR beta libraries were sequenced on the Illumina HiSeq System as 87-base-pair reads. Per the authors' processing: Across the 700 or so repertoires, a later analysis counted 80 million or so unique TCR beta chains, 9.5 million to 12 million of which were shared by at least two donors. Raw reads were error-corrected and collapsed into unique sequences with a nearest-neighbor algorithm that merged closely related sequences to remove PCR and sequencing errors. CDR3 sequences were aligned to IMGT reference sequences to assign V, D and J gene segments. For a sequence to be retained, a match of at least six nucleotides to both a V gene segment and a J gene segment was required. Rearrangements were classified as productive when the CDR3 lacked stop codons and remained in frame with V and J, and all other rearrangements were classified as non-productive. Following IMGT convention, CDR3 was defined as the stretch from the second conserved V-encoded cysteine to the conserved J-encoded phenylalanine. Sequences without an unambiguous match to a single V gene segment were excluded from the earlier analysis of a few hundred of the donors. An earlier analysis of just under 600 of the donors called V segments functional above 56.7% productive rearrangements and segregating when the between-donor standard deviation exceeded 5%. A statistical classification framework was built for diagnosing cytomegalovirus status from the catalog of TCR beta chain sequences. V and J gene assignment, in a later analysis, came from comparing TCR nucleotide sequences with IMGT/GENE-DB human TR gene sequences. In a later analysis, CDR3 sequences and most-parsimonious VDJ recombination scenarios were assigned using the TCRdist pipeline. In a later analysis, every TCR beta chain was defined by the combination of its CDR3 amino acid sequence and its V-gene family, and reads without a unique V-gene family were dropped. In a later analysis, approximately 590 highly shared, low-generation-probability nucleotide sequences were removed to address suspected cross-contamination and a sequencing artifact. For each public chain, a later analysis derived a clonal expansion index from normalized ranks of inferred template counts within each repertoire. Generation probabilities in a later analysis came from a VDJ recombination model fitted to out-of-frame rearrangements, and those results were checked against IGoR. A later analysis scored TCR-TCR, TCR-HLA and TCR-CMV co-occurrence with hypergeometric tests, applying a repertoire-size bias correction to TCR pairs. False discovery rates were estimated in a later analysis by permuting HLA or CMV assignments 20 times. In a later analysis, co-occurring TCRs were grouped using DBSCAN, with TCRdist sequence similarity added in when clustering inside HLA-allele-positive subsets. Repertoires with fewer than 30,000 or more than 120,000 public chains were left out of co-occurrence clustering, as were four to six repertoires with anomalous nucleotide sharing. TCRdb's version of the immuneACCESS table is confined to in-frame rearrangements and falls short of the full clone set. An unresolved V gene accounts for under half of the shortfall where checked; the remainder is of unknown origin. D and trimming come from the DNA, and the V and J calls and clone size come from that table. Present in this sample are about 130,000 clones, about 78% of which were seen just once. Of the sample, approximately 1.2% falls within the top ten clones.

With respect to this clone: Its antigen is not yet known. Base qualities are missing; no much larger clone stands one base away.

In total, 600 or so healthy bone marrow donors made up the cohort. All cohort members were sampled while nominally healthy, although unrecorded immune exposures were likely present. The donor tested CMV seronegative, placing the donor among the 350 to 400 seronegative members of the cohort. A peripheral blood sample was provided by each donor, and peripheral blood mononuclear cells were used for TCR beta sequencing. Genomic DNA was extracted from the blood cell samples with the Qiagen DNeasy Blood Extraction Kit. This clonotype originated in a female donor in good health and CMV-seronegative. Sequenced material: PBMCs.

The CDR3 reads CSVVVSAETQYF. At the DNA level, the sequence is TGCAGCGTTGTGGTTAGCGCAGAGACCCAGTACTTC. The chain couples TRBV29-1 to TRBJ2-5, with TRBD2 perhaps the D gene, on 5 matching bases. Via the germline V gene, CDR1 is SQVTM and CDR2 ANQGSEA. V is cut by 4 bases and J by 4 bases, and the space between the germline ends is 10 bases. Measured from the cysteine to the phenylalanine, the CDR3 is 12 residues long. This entry keeps only the CDR3 DNA: 36 bases, framed from base 1.